The 12 T cell receptor beta chains given below trace back to one sample, sequenced in a study of shared T cell receptors in the human thymus. Measured with immunoSEQ multiplex PCR; TCRdb has only the in-frame clones, and not every one. Of about 730,000 clones in the sample, approximately 83% were seen once. This sample also appeared in a second study, on human thymus T cells.

The specimen sequenced was thymocytes. The receptors come from a girl under two years old with a congenital heart defect.

The rearrangement links TRBV29-1 to TRBJ1-3; no reliable D call. Trimming shortened V by 4 bases and J by 0 bases, and 16 bases separated the two germline ends. Germline V CDR1 and CDR2: SQVTM, ANQGSEA. The CDR3 sequence is 16 residues long. The CDR3 DNA reads TGCAGCGTTGTAAGTACTTCGCTCTTCTCTGGAAACACCATATATTTT. It is translated as CSVVSTSLFSGNTIYF.

In DNA, the CDR3 is TGTGCCAGCAGCTTCATACCCCGCACTTCCCCGGACTATGGCTACACCTTC. This translates into CASSFIPRTSPDYGYTF. This chain connects TRBV11-2 to TRBJ1-2; D remains unclear. The CDR3 runs to 17 residues. The germline V and J ends were trimmed by 3 bases and 3 bases, with 20 bases remaining between them. Germline V gene sequence: CDR1 SGHAT, CDR2 FQNNGV.

V is TRBV18 and J is TRBJ1-1, with 9 bases identical to TRBD1. Germline V gene sequence: CDR1 KGHSH, CDR2 LQKENI. The J segment lost 1 base and the V segment lost 3 bases, leaving 15 bases of the junction unmatched. The CDR3 is 19 amino acids. The CDR3 bases are TGTGCCAGCTCACCGACCCGCGGTAGGGACAGGGCGGCGAACACTGAAGCTTTCTTT. This gives the protein CASSPTRGRDRAANTEAFF.

The V gene is TRBV7-2, the J gene TRBJ1-5; TRBD1 matches at 10 bases. V lost 3 bases and J lost 2; bases outside the gene matches: 10. Germline V CDR1 and CDR2: SGHTA, FQGNSA. This CDR3 is built from 18 residues. The CDR3 DNA follows: TGTGCCAGCAGCTTTGGGGGACAGGGGATCGCGGGCAATCAGCCCCAGCATTTT. Protein sequence: CASSFGGQGIAGNQPQHF.

The sample holds one count of this clone. A junction end diverges from the germline sequence, so it may reflect a read error. V and J are TRBV5-6 and TRBJ2-1; 10 bases match TRBD2. This CDR3 region has 15 residues. Germline V gene data show CDR1 as SGHDT and CDR2 as YYEEEE. The CDR3 loop is CASSLDTSGKVEQFF. CDR3 coding DNA: TGTGCCAGCAGTTTGGACACTAGCGGGAAAGTAGAGCAGTTCTTC.

This sequence joins TRBV6-5 and TRBJ2-1; the D gene is possibly TRBD1 (6 bases). CDR1 and CDR2 from the germline V gene are MNHEY and SVGAGI. V was clipped by 0 bases and J by 4 bases, with 13 bases between them. CDR3 length equals 16 residues. CDR3 nucleotides: TGTGCCAGCAGTTACTCACAGGGCCCCTATTACAATGAGCAGTTCTTC. It encodes CASSYSQGPYYNEQFF.

This chain's CDR3 is CATSTRTGGNTIYF. CDR3 bases: TGTGCCACCTCCACAAGGACAGGGGGAAACACCATATATTTT. V usage is TRBV19 and J usage is TRBJ1-3, with TRBD1 matching 8 bases. With V trimmed by 10 bases and J by 4 bases, 9 bases remained unmatched. The CDR3 contains 14 residues. Germline V gene lookup returns CDR1 LNHDA and CDR2 SQIVND (reference sequence).

The V gene is TRBV5-4, the J gene TRBJ1-1, with TRBD1 identical over 11 bases. The CDR3 totals 17 residues. The germline V gene encodes CDR1 SGHNT and CDR2 YYREEE (reference sequence). Losses at the gene ends were 3 bases for V and 0 bases for J; bases not matched to a gene: 7. The CDR3 loop is CASSCGQGASLNTEAFF. CDR3 nucleotide sequence: TGTGCCAGCAGCTGCGGACAGGGGGCGAGTTTGAACACTGAAGCTTTCTTT.

CDR3 in amino acids: CASSPTLQGFSSYNEQFF. The CDR3 bases are TGTGCCAGCTCGCCTACCCTCCAGGGATTTAGCTCCTACAATGAGCAGTTCTTC. The chain joins TRBV18 to TRBJ2-1; tentative D call: TRBD1 (5 bases). Per the germline V gene, CDR1 is KGHSH and CDR2 is LQKENI. The CDR3 sequence is 18 residues long. V was trimmed by 6 bases and J by 0 bases, leaving 21 bases between them.

This CDR3 reads CSGRASYQETQYF. CDR3 coding DNA: TGCAGCGGGCGGGCCTCGTACCAAGAGACCCAGTACTTC. The rearrangement links TRBV29-1 to TRBJ2-5, with D possibly TRBD2 on 5 matching bases. The CDR3 is 13 residues long. Germline CDR1 is SQVTM and CDR2 is ANQGSEA. Trimming removed 7 bases at V and 0 bases at J, with 12 bases between.

This rearrangement joins TRBV2 to TRBJ1-4, with a possible D match to TRBD1 (6 bases). The CDR3 consists of 19 residues. Per germline, CDR1 SNHLY and CDR2 FYNNEI. Deletions cut 3 bases from V and 0 bases from J, with 20 bases between. Written as DNA, the CDR3 is TGTGCCAGCAGTGAGGGGGGGGCACTTCAAACTACAACTAATGAAAAACTGTTTTTT. Its translation is CASSEGGALQTTTNEKLFF.

The chain combines TRBV25-1 with TRBJ2-7, with a tentative D call TRBD1 (5 bases). Germline V gives CDR1 MGHDK, CDR2 SYGVNS. The CDR3 has 13 residues. V was pared by 5 bases and J by 6 bases, with 14 bases between. The CDR3, as DNA: TGTGCCAGCAGTTTGTCTCAGGGTGTCGAGCAGTACTTC. It yields the protein CASSLSQGVEQYF.